This T cell receptor (beta chain) was obtained from a study of response to subunit inactivated influenza vaccine. The study, taken as a whole, reports: A suggestion made by the authors is that each seasonal influenza vaccination recruits few new T cells.

This clonotype has a handful of counts. Its antigen remains unidentified. Germline V gene data show CDR1 as SNHLY and CDR2 as FYNNEI. The CDR3 is 13 residues long. V gave up 4 bases and J gave up 9 bases; unmatched junction bases: 5. TCRdb ran MiXCR on the RT-PCR reads and lists one entry per CDR3 protein. The repertoire holds 450,000 to 600,000 distinct CDR3 sequences, with roughly 7.9% as singletons. The TCR originated in a man in his fifties or sixties who received an inactivated influenza vaccine. This sample comprised PBMCs from blood, obtained 23 months after vaccination. J is TRBJ2-1 and V is TRBV2; 8 bases align to TRBD1. The chain's CDR3 is CASSGTGLSEQFF. CDR3 DNA: TGTGCCAGCAGTGGGACAGGGTTGAGTGAGCAGTTCTTC.